These 25 T cell receptor beta chains were all obtained from the same sample, sequenced in a study of PD-1 blockade in mismatch repair-deficient tumors (dated 2017 in TCRdb). Library preparation used the immunoSEQ multiplex PCR assay. The clones in this table, taken by TCRdb from immuneACCESS, are in-frame only. Not every clone is retained; where verified, under half of the shortfall comes from an unresolved V gene, and the cause of the rest is unknown. The sample table shows about 38,000 clones, and 79% are seen once. The ten largest clones add up to roughly 20% of the sample. Source: peripheral blood, taken 4 weeks after starting pembrolizumab. These receptors were taken from an adult with mismatch repair-deficient cancer.

The V call is TRBV12-5, the J call TRBJ2-7; D is possibly TRBD1 (6 bases). V lost 2 bases and J 2 bases, leaving 13 bases between the germline ends. Germline values: CDR1 LGHNT, CDR2 FRNRAP. The CDR3 extends over 15 amino acids. The CDR3 DNA follows: TGTGCTAGTGGTTTGTCGACAGGTCCGACCTACGAGCAGTACTTC. It translates to CASGLSTGPTYEQYF.

This clone was picked up one time. The chain uses TRBV11-2 and TRBJ2-1; the D gene is possibly TRBD1 (6 bases). This CDR3 contains 14 residues. The germline V gene encodes CDR1 SGHAT and CDR2 FQNNGV. Trimming stripped 3 bases from V and 7 bases from J, with 13 bases between. The CDR3 is CASSFGQWGNEQFF. CDR3 DNA sequence: TGTGCCAGCAGCTTTGGACAGTGGGGGAATGAGCAGTTCTTC.

The V gene is TRBV5-1, the J gene TRBJ2-7, with D perhaps matching TRBD1 (6 bases). CDR3 length: 14 amino acids. V was cut by 5 bases and J by 4 bases, with 16 bases left in between. CDR1 is SGHRS and CDR2 is YFSETQ in the germline V gene. CDR3 bases: TGCGCCAGCAGTATATTTGGGGGCGATTACGAGCAGTACTTC. This codes for CASSIFGGDYEQYF.

This chain joins TRBV27 and TRBJ2-2; the match to TRBD2 covers 9 bases. CDR1 MNHEY and CDR2 SMNVEV come from the germline V gene (reference sequence). J was trimmed by 5 bases and V by 6 bases; bases with no gene match: 13. The CDR3 consists of 17 residues. The CDR3 here is CASRKFLSGRGTGELFF. The CDR3 coding sequence is TGTGCCAGCAGAAAATTTCTTAGCGGGAGAGGGACCGGGGAGCTGTTTTTT.

The chain combines TRBV6-6 with TRBJ2-1; 7 nucleotides align to TRBD1. This CDR3 has 16 amino acids. The germline gives CDR1 MNHNY, CDR2 SVGAGI (reference sequence). Germline trimming cut 0 bases from V and 4 bases from J; bases unmatched to any gene: 6. The DNA for the CDR3 is TGTGCCAGCAGTTACTCGGGACAGATTCTTTACAATGAGCAGTTCTTC. Protein sequence: CASSYSGQILYNEQFF.

The chain carries TRBV19 and TRBJ2-3; 8 positions agree with TRBD1. V gave up 8 bases and J gave up 6 bases; unmatched junction bases: 10. The V gene's germline CDR1 is LNHDA and CDR2 SQIVND (reference sequence). The CDR3 runs 14 residues. In nucleotides, the CDR3 is TGTGCCAGTCAACAGGGGGTCGGCATGGATACGCAGTATTTT. Encoded protein: CASQQGVGMDTQYF. The entire variable domain, with the rest obtained from reference TRBV19 and TRBJ2-3, is as follows: DGGITQSPKYLFRKEGQNVTLSCEQNLNHDAMYWYRQDPGQGLRLIYYSQIVNDFQKGDIAEGYSVSREKKESFPLTVTSAQKNPTAFYLCASQQGVGMDTQYFGPGTRLTVL.

This chain links TRBV18 with TRBJ2-6; D uncertain. This CDR3 spans 12 amino acids. Deletions cut 4 bases from V and 3 bases from J, with 1 base between. Germline V gene data show CDR1 as KGHSH and CDR2 as LQKENI. CDR3 DNA: TGTGCCAGCTCACTTGGGGCCAACGTCCTGACTTTC. Translating it yields CASSLGANVLTF. The whole variable domain, remainder taken from reference TRBV18 and TRBJ2-6, is NAGVMQNPRHLVRRRGQEARLRCSPMKGHSHVYWYRQLPEEGLKFMVYLQKENIIDESGMPKERFSAEFPKEGPSILRIQQVVRGDSAAYFCASSLGANVLTFGAGSRLTVL.

This rearrangement joins TRBV6-4 to TRBJ2-2; D is perhaps TRBD2 (6 bases). The CDR3 has 15 residues. V lost 2 bases, J lost 4 bases, and 11 bases lay in between. Per germline, CDR1 MRHNA and CDR2 SNTAGT. CDR3 sequence: CASSDTSRGTGELFF. DNA of the CDR3: TGTGCCAGCAGTGACACTAGCAGAGGCACCGGGGAGCTGTTTTTT.

The rearrangement links TRBV6-5 to TRBJ2-7; TRBD1 matches at 8 bases. CDR1 MNHEY and CDR2 SVGAGI come from the germline V gene. The CDR3 runs 14 residues. V lost 2 bases to trimming and J lost 6 bases; unmatched junction nucleotides: 6. CDR3 amino acids: CASSYAETGVEQYF. DNA of the CDR3: TGTGCCAGCAGTTACGCAGAGACAGGGGTCGAGCAGTACTTC.

The chain employs TRBV7-8 and TRBJ2-1, with D possibly being TRBD1 (5 bases). This CDR3 spans 13 amino acids. V was shortened by 3 bases and J by 4 bases, with 7 bases between the two germline ends. In germline, CDR1 is SGHVS, CDR2 FQNEAQ. The CDR3 protein is CASSFRTYNEQFF. The CDR3 bases are TGTGCCAGCAGCTTCCGGACATACAATGAGCAGTTCTTC. Supplemented by reference TRBV7-8 and TRBJ2-1, the full variable domain reads GAGVSQSPRYKVAKRGQDVALRCDPISGHVSLFWYQQALGQGPEFLTYFQNEAQLDKSGLPSDRFFAERPEGSVSTLKIQRTQQEDSAVYLCASSFRTYNEQFFGPGTRLTVL.

The rearrangement uses TRBV19 and TRBJ2-3, with D maybe TRBD1 (6 bases). CDR1 LNHDA and CDR2 SQIVND come from the germline V gene (reference sequence). The length of the CDR3 is 17 residues. The V end was cut by 4 bases, the J end by 6 bases, with 23 bases between. CDR3 sequence: CASSTWLRGSLWDTQYF. CDR3 bases: TGTGCCAGTAGTACGTGGCTCAGGGGTTCCCTATGGGATACGCAGTATTTT. The full variable domain, its missing parts supplied by reference TRBV19 and TRBJ2-3, is DGGITQSPKYLFRKEGQNVTLSCEQNLNHDAMYWYRQDPGQGLRLIYYSQIVNDFQKGDIAEGYSVSREKKESFPLTVTSAQKNPTAFYLCASSTWLRGSLWDTQYFGPGTRLTVL.

This chain connects TRBV5-4 to TRBJ1-2; D is unclear. The V end was cut by 4 bases, the J end by 6 bases, with 13 bases between. Germline V gene sequence: CDR1 SGHNT, CDR2 YYREEE (reference sequence). This CDR3 has 13 residues. In DNA, the CDR3 is TGTGCCAGCAGCCCAACAAGGCTGGATGGCTACACCTTC. Amino acid sequence: CASSPTRLDGYTF.

This chain uses TRBV27 with TRBJ2-1; no clear D gene. Per germline, CDR1 MNHEY and CDR2 SMNVEV (reference sequence). With 2 bases removed from V and 5 bases from J, the gap between germline ends came to 7 bases. This CDR3 has 13 residues. In DNA form, the CDR3 reads TGTGCCAGCAGTTTAATGGGGAACAATGAGCAGTTCTTC. Translation: CASSLMGNNEQFF.

The rearrangement uses TRBV6-1 and TRBJ1-2; D is possibly TRBD1 (6 bases). Germline loops: CDR1 MNHNS, CDR2 SASEGT. The CDR3 contains 12 residues. Trimming pared 6 bases from V and 8 bases from J, leaving 13 bases between. The CDR3 protein is CASSRRDKGYTF. The DNA for the CDR3 is TGTGCCAGCAGCCGACGGGACAAGGGCTACACCTTC.

The V and J genes are TRBV5-6 and TRBJ2-3; D could derive from TRBD1 or TRBD2 (5 bases each). Germline CDR1 and CDR2: SGHDT and YYEEEE. V lost 1 base, J lost 6 bases, and 9 bases lay in between. The CDR3 is 13 amino acids. This CDR3 is CASSLPGQDTQYF. CDR3 in DNA: TGTGCCAGCAGCTTGCCGGGGCAGGATACGCAGTATTTT. Full variable domain (rest looked up from reference TRBV5-6 and TRBJ2-3): DAGVTQSPTHLIKTRGQQVTLRCSPKSGHDTVSWYQQALGQGPQFIFQYYEEEERQRGNFPDRFSGHQFPNYSSELNVNALLLGDSALYLCASSLPGQDTQYFGPGTRLTVL.

The V and J genes are TRBV7-2 and TRBJ2-7, with D unclear. Germline V CDR1 and CDR2: SGHTA, FQGNSA. V was pared by 1 base and J by 2 bases, with 12 bases between. The CDR3 is 15 amino acids. The CDR3: CASSLGPIGTYEQYF. CDR3 nucleotides: TGTGCCAGCAGCTTAGGCCCTATAGGGACCTACGAGCAGTACTTC.

This chain uses TRBV19 with TRBJ1-2; D may be TRBD1 (6 bases). Per germline, CDR1 LNHDA and CDR2 SQIVND (reference sequence). This CDR3 is 14 amino acids long. V was cut by 9 bases and J by 2 bases, with 16 bases left in between. CDR3 sequence (DNA): TGTGCCAGCAAGCTCCGCGGACAGAACTATGGCTACACCTTC. Its translation: CASKLRGQNYGYTF.

The chain recombines TRBV6-1 with TRBJ2-7; 13 nucleotides agree with TRBD2. V trimming: 5 bases; J trimming: 5 bases; junction bases outside the gene matches: 3. Per the germline V gene, CDR1 is MNHNS and CDR2 is SASEGT. The CDR3 has 14 amino acids. CDR3 loop: CASSRTSGGHEQYF. The CDR3 bases are TGTGCCAGCAGTAGGACTAGCGGGGGTCACGAGCAGTACTTC.

The gene calls are TRBV19 and TRBJ1-1; weak D call: TRBD1 (5 bases). The length of the CDR3 is 14 residues. Trimming cost V 7 bases and J 9 bases, with 21 bases left between them. Germline CDR1 and CDR2: LNHDA and SQIVND (reference sequence). CDR3 nucleotide sequence: TGTGCCAGTAACGATTGGGACGGGCCAAGGAAAGCTTTCTTT. It translates to CASNDWDGPRKAFF.

The V gene is TRBV7-8, the J gene TRBJ2-1; D gene ambiguous. From germline, CDR1 is SGHVS and CDR2 FQNEAQ. This CDR3 contains 15 residues. The germline V and J ends were trimmed by 2 bases and 5 bases, with 13 bases remaining between them. This CDR3 reads CASSLIPRANNEQFF. The CDR3 DNA is TGTGCCAGCAGCTTAATTCCCCGGGCTAACAATGAGCAGTTCTTC.

The V and J genes are TRBV18 and TRBJ2-3; D unclear. Trimming took 6 bases from V and 0 from J, leaving 7 bases between them. The CDR3 runs to 13 residues. Germline V gene sequence: CDR1 KGHSH, CDR2 LQKENI. The DNA of the CDR3 is TGTGCCAGCTCCCCAGAAAGCACAGATACGCAGTATTTT. This sequence encodes CASSPESTDTQYF.

The chain employs TRBV27 and TRBJ2-5; 7 bases map to TRBD2. The better agreement between TRBJ2-7 and the DNA end casts doubt on the J call. CDR3 size: 16 residues. Germline CDR1 and CDR2: MNHEY and SMNVEV (reference sequence). The CDR3 nucleotides are TGTGCCAGCAGTTTATGGGCGGGAGTTACCTCCTACGAGCAGTACTTC. This encodes CASSLWAGVTSYEQYF.

This chain connects TRBV18 to TRBJ2-5, with 8 positions matching TRBD2. V trimming: 4 bases; J trimming: 3 bases; junction bases outside the gene matches: 10. There are 16 residues in the CDR3. The V gene's germline CDR1 is KGHSH and CDR2 LQKENI. The CDR3 is CASSRATGTRKETQYF. CDR3 nucleotides: TGTGCCAGCTCACGGGCAACCGGGACTAGAAAAGAGACCCAGTACTTC.

The chain recombines TRBV7-5 with TRBJ1-1. TRBV7-5 is deemed a pseudogene. The CDR3 is made up of 16 amino acids. CDR3 coding DNA: TGTGCCAGAAGCTTATATAATCGGGATGAGGGAGACGGAGCTTTCTTT. It specifies CARSLYNRDEGDGAFF.

The gene calls are TRBV11-2 and TRBJ1-1; 9 bases are a match to TRBD1. Losses at the gene ends were 5 bases for V and 5 bases for J; bases not matched to a gene: 3. The length of the CDR3 is 13 residues. Germline CDR1 and CDR2: SGHAT and FQNNGV. This CDR3 is CASSPDRGTEAFF. The CDR3 bases are TGTGCCAGCAGCCCTGACAGGGGGACTGAAGCTTTCTTT.